These 18 T cell receptor beta chains were all obtained from the same sample, sequenced in a study of blood T cell repertoires in COVID-19. The data were produced by immunoSEQ multiplex PCR, yet TCRdb's version contains in-frame clones alone and is incomplete. The sample lists hundreds of thousands of clones, approximately 82% seen once, with 4.5% to 6% in the top ten. Material for sequencing was peripheral blood. The receptors come from a woman at least 80 years old with active or convalescent COVID-19.

The chain couples TRBV4-1 to TRBJ1-2, with D perhaps matching TRBD1 (6 bases). V lost 4 bases and J lost 1, with 10 bases in between. This CDR3 has 14 residues. Germline CDR1 is MGHRA and CDR2 is YSYEKL. The CDR3: CASSPTDSNYGYTF. CDR3 DNA sequence: TGCGCCAGCAGCCCCACGGACAGTAACTATGGCTACACCTTC.

The chain employs TRBV10-2 and TRBJ1-2; 7 nucleotides line up with TRBD1. Germline-derived CDR1 and CDR2 are WSHSY and SAAADI. The junction had 6 bases not matched to a gene; V was cut back by 5 bases and J by 3 bases. The CDR3 loop spans 14 amino acids. CDR3 DNA: TGCGCCAGCAGTCCCGGGACAGATTACTATGGCTACACCTTC. Translated: CASSPGTDYYGYTF.

The chain uses TRBV10-3 and TRBJ2-1; 10 positions match TRBD2. Germline V lookup: CDR1 ENHRY, CDR2 SYGVKD. Trimming removed 0 bases from V and 7 bases from J; junction bases left unmatched: 12. This CDR3 comprises 18 residues. CDR3 sequence reads: CAISESASGSPGINEQFF. Here the CDR3 DNA reads TGTGCCATCAGTGAGTCGGCTAGCGGGAGCCCTGGGATAAATGAGCAGTTCTTC.

V gene TRBV5-1 combines with J gene TRBJ2-3, with 12 bases identical to TRBD2. V lost 1 base, J lost 4 bases, and 4 bases stayed unmatched. The CDR3 totals 16 residues. Per the germline V gene, CDR1 is SGHRS and CDR2 is YFSETQ. The CDR3 DNA follows: TGCGCCAGCAGCTTGCCCCTAGCGGGAGGGCCAGATACGCAGTATTTT. Amino acid sequence: CASSLPLAGGPDTQYF.

V and J are TRBV6-2 or TRBV6-3 and TRBJ1-4; maybe TRBD1 (5 bases). This CDR3 region has 15 residues. Trimming took 6 bases from V and 0 from J, leaving 11 bases between them. The germline V gene has CDR1 MNHEY and CDR2 SVGEGT. This CDR3 is CASSRQGPTNEKLFF. The DNA of the CDR3 is TGTGCCAGCAGCCGGCAGGGTCCAACTAATGAAAAACTGTTTTTT.

CDR3 bases: TGCGCCAGCACCCTTGATACGAGCTCCTACAATGAGCAGTTCTTC. Translated: CASTLDTSSYNEQFF. The rearrangement links TRBV5-1 to TRBJ2-1; no clear D. Germline-derived CDR1 and CDR2 are SGHRS and YFSETQ. Trimming took off 6 bases at V and 0 bases at J, with 13 bases between the two ends. This CDR3 region has 15 residues.

This rearrangement joins TRBV5-1 to TRBJ2-3, with D unresolved. The V end was cut by 4 bases, the J end by 0 bases, with 15 bases between. CDR1 is SGHRS, CDR2 YFSETQ, per germline. The CDR3 length is 16 residues. The CDR3 region is CASSLLAAESTDTQYF. In DNA form, the CDR3 reads TGCGCCAGCAGCCTTTTGGCGGCGGAGAGCACAGATACGCAGTATTTT.

A remark on this clone: Other DNA sequences from this sample encode an identical CDR3 as well. The rearrangement links TRBV19 to TRBJ2-5; D is undetermined. Germline CDR1 LNHDA, CDR2 SQIVND (reference sequence). The CDR3 extends over 13 amino acids. V lost 1 base, J lost 2 bases, and 5 bases lay in between. CDR3 nucleotide sequence: TGTGCCAGTAGTATAGGCCTACAAGAGACCCAGTACTTC. It specifies CASSIGLQETQYF.

CDR3 bases: TGTGCCAGCTCACCAATTCCTAGCCCCTACGAGCAGTACTTC. Its translation: CASSPIPSPYEQYF. J is TRBJ2-7 and V is TRBV18; TRBD2 might be the D (5 bases). Per the germline V gene, CDR1 is KGHSH and CDR2 is LQKENI. The CDR3 length is 14 residues. V shed 2 bases and J shed 2 bases, with 10 bases lying between them.

The chain has TRBV5-4 and TRBJ1-2; 7 positions match TRBD1. Germline values: CDR1 SGHNT, CDR2 YYREEE (reference sequence). CDR3 length equals 13 residues. The V and J ends lost 4 bases and 3 bases, in that order; junction bases with no gene match: 3. CDR3 DNA: TGTGCCAGCAGCGTAGGACAGGACTATGGCTACACCTTC. Protein sequence: CASSVGQDYGYTF.

This chain joins TRBV10-2 and TRBJ2-7, with 12 positions matching TRBD2. The CDR3 loop spans 14 amino acids. V gave up 4 bases and J gave up 4 bases; unmatched junction bases: 2. Germline V gives CDR1 WSHSY, CDR2 SAAADI. CDR3 residues: CASSVGTSGYEQYF. The DNA for the CDR3 is TGCGCCAGCAGTGTCGGGACTAGCGGGTACGAGCAGTACTTC.

This clone was recorded a few times. This chain joins TRBV7-9 and TRBJ2-3; perhaps TRBD2 as D (5 bases). Germline V gene data show CDR1 as SEHNR and CDR2 as FQNEAQ (reference sequence). This CDR3 contains 13 residues. Trimming pared 5 bases from V and 4 bases from J, leaving 10 bases between. CDR3 bases: TGTGCCAGCAGCCCCCTTAGCGCAGATACGCAGTATTTT. Its protein product is CASSPLSADTQYF. The full variable domain, in which reference TRBV7-9 and TRBJ2-3 provide the parts outside the CDR3, is DTGVSQNPRHKITKRGQNVTFRCDPISEHNRLYWYRQTLGQGPEFLTYFQNEAQLEKSRLLSDRFSAERPKGSFSTLEIQRTEQGDSAMYLCASSPLSADTQYFGPGTRLTVL.

The chain employs TRBV28 and TRBJ1-1, with 10 bases fitting TRBD1. Germline V gives CDR1 MDHEN, CDR2 SYDVKM. The CDR3 loop spans 15 amino acids. With 5 bases clipped from V and 3 bases from J, the junction kept 6 bases outside the gene matches. This chain's CDR3 is CASSPTGGWDTEAFF. Written as DNA, the CDR3 is TGTGCCAGCAGTCCGACAGGGGGCTGGGACACTGAAGCTTTCTTT. Together with reference TRBV28 and TRBJ1-1, the CDR3 gives the full variable domain: DVKVTQSSRYLVKRTGEKVFLECVQDMDHENMFWYRQDPGLGLRLIYFSYDVKMKEKGDIPEGYSVSREKKERFSLILESASTNQTSMYLCASSPTGGWDTEAFFGQGTRLTVV.

The chain carries TRBV7-5 and TRBJ1-5; the D call in the table, TRBD1, was not verified against the DNA. TRBV7-5 is a pseudogene locus. CDR3 length: 17 residues. CDR3 region: CARIQRGSYYSNQPQHF. The CDR3 region has the DNA TGTGCCAGAATTCAAAGGGGGAGCTACTATAGCAATCAGCCCCAGCATTTT.

The gene calls are TRBV6-2 or TRBV6-3 and TRBJ1-1; D unresolved. Trimming pared 4 bases from V and 6 bases from J, leaving 18 bases between. Germline V gene lookup returns CDR1 MNHEY and CDR2 SVGEGT. The CDR3 is 15 amino acids. CDR3 sequence: CASSSTSPNSAEAFF. Written as DNA, the CDR3 is TGTGCCAGCAGTTCAACGTCACCGAATAGCGCTGAAGCTTTCTTT.

This clone came up a few times. CDR3 nucleotides: TGTGCCACCAGCAGTCCGGGACAGGGGTCCGAGCAGTACTTC. This encodes CATSSPGQGSEQYF. The rearrangement uses TRBV15 and TRBJ2-7; 10 bases fit TRBD1. Trimming cost V 3 bases and J 6 bases; bases outside gene matches: 5. This CDR3 is built from 14 residues. Germline V lookup: CDR1 LNHNV, CDR2 YYDKDF (reference sequence).

The V call is TRBV19, the J call TRBJ2-7; TRBD1 matches 7 bases. V shed 2 bases and J 3 bases; nucleotides not matched to a gene: 7. The CDR3 is 15 amino acids. From germline, CDR1 is LNHDA and CDR2 SQIVND (reference sequence). CDR3 protein: CASSIIAGTVYEQYF. The CDR3 coding sequence is TGTGCCAGTAGTATAATAGCCGGGACAGTCTACGAGCAGTACTTC.

The chain links TRBV28 to TRBJ2-7, with TRBD2 matching over 9 bases. Losses at the gene ends were 2 bases for V and 2 bases for J; bases not matched to a gene: 10. The germline CDR1 and CDR2 sequences are MDHEN and SYDVKM. The CDR3 has 17 residues. The CDR3 spells CASSLRPGSGGTYEQYF. The DNA for the CDR3 is TGTGCCAGCAGTTTACGACCCGGAAGCGGGGGGACCTACGAGCAGTACTTC.